This T cell receptor beta chain was profiled in a study of CD8+CD57+ T cells in acquired aplastic anemia. Both TCR beta VDJ combination and CDR3 sequence profiling were carried out. Genomic DNA was the template for this profiling. MiXCR was run by TCRdb on the reads, yielding one entry per CDR3 protein. Of more than 150,000 distinct CDR3 sequences listed, over 40% were seen once; the top ten hold 2.5% to 4%. This clonotype appeared a few times. This CDR3 is built from 17 residues. V lost 3 bases, J lost 11 bases, and 25 bases lay in between. The germline CDR1 and CDR2 sequences are MGHRA and YSYEKL. The patients chosen for sequencing had shown expansion of CD8+CD57+ cells (detected by flow cytometry).

The rearrangement uses TRBV4-1 and TRBJ1-4, with a possible D match to TRBD1 (6 bases). Source material: sorted CD4+, CD8+, or CD8+CD57+ T cells (not recorded which) from PBMCs. The receptor was derived from a human donor with aplastic anemia. The CDR3 here is CASSQWGQRGESGKLFF. For the CDR3, the DNA is TGCGCCAGCAGCCAGTGGGGACAAAGGGGGGAATCTGGGAAACTGTTTTTT.